This T cell receptor (beta chain) derives from a study of cytomegalovirus exposure and HLA in healthy donors. A multiplex PCR was run with 60 Vbeta primers and 13 Jbeta primers. Profiling relied on immunoSEQ multiplex PCR, and the TCRdb table lists in-frame clones only, not all of them. The data show 200,000 to 250,000 clones, roughly 79% seen once. The CDR3 has 18 amino acids. Germline V gene data show CDR1 as SGHNT and CDR2 as YENEEA. V gave up 0 bases and J gave up 1 base; unmatched junction bases: 8. Sequenced input: PBMCs. The TCR comes from a woman between 40 and 55 years old in good health and CMV-seronegative. The chain has TRBV11-3 and TRBJ2-2; TRBD2 agrees at 7 bases. The DNA for the CDR3 is TGTGCCAGCAGCTTAGATGTAGCTAGCGGCCTGAACACCGGGGAGCTGTTTTTT. Protein: CASSLDVASGLNTGELFF.